This T cell receptor (beta chain) came from a study of blood T cell repertoires in COVID-19. Looking at the study overall: The United States, Italy and Spain supplied acute and convalescent COVID-19 samples. The analysed material was cDNA or gDNA that came from T cells, B-cell-depleted T cells, or PBMCs.

From germline, CDR1 is LGHDT and CDR2 YNNKEL (reference sequence). V was pared by 4 bases and J by 3 bases, with 5 bases of the junction left unmatched. This CDR3 region has 15 residues. Patients from Seattle were sampled longitudinally, starting during active infection. Only in-frame clones appear in the TCRdb table, and some are missing; sequencing was by immunoSEQ multiplex PCR. The table has 250,000 to 300,000 clones, approximately 86% seen once. The J gene is TRBJ1-5, the V gene TRBV3-1 (or the pseudogene TRBV3-2); 8 positions match TRBD1. The sequence derives from a woman aged 70-85 years with COVID-19, enrolled during active disease. The sequenced sample was peripheral blood. CDR3 bases: TGTGCCAGCAGCCCAGGGACAGGCGTCAATCAGCCCCAGCATTTT. The encoded protein is CASSPGTGVNQPQHF.